This T cell receptor (beta chain) originates from a study of blood T cell repertoires in COVID-19 (dated by TCRdb to 2020 to 2021). About the full investigation: Samples covering the acute and convalescent phases of COVID-19 were provided by collaborators in the United States, Italy and Spain. The sample metadata nearly always contained a de-identified subject ID, COVID-19 status, age in years and sex. The repertoires were released in a freely available public database meant as a resource for research on the immune response to SARS-CoV-2. Samples came from the ongoing ImmuneRACE study (first 160 participants) plus 1,254 subjects from 6 global collaborators. Subjects who had been exposed to COVID-19, were actively infected with it, or had recovered from it provided the deeply sampled blood TCRbeta repertoires that made up the dataset. The prospective study material was composed of cDNA or gDNA derived from T cells, B-cell-depleted T cells, or PBMCs. Where HLA class I and class II types were available, the types were taken from metadata supplied by the sample provider, not from assay-based typing.

Notes on this clone: What this receptor recognizes is not known. Within one base of it there is no much larger clone, and no base qualities were kept.

TCRbeta CDR3 regions were amplified from genomic DNA by means of the immunoSEQ Assay, a bias-controlled multiplex PCR. The source study handled its data this way. The number of nucleated cells in each sample was estimated by amplification of reference gene primers within the assay. Sequence reads were collapsed and filtered to measure the absolute abundance of every unique TCRbeta CDR3 rearrangement. For each sample, productive Simpson clonality was calculated as the square root of Simpson's diversity index over productive rearrangements. TCRdb took over this immuneACCESS table, retaining in-frame rearrangements with V and J assigned. Such tables are incomplete; in checked studies, under half of the missing clones stem from an unresolved V gene, and the remainder is unexplained. V, J and clone size were drawn from that table, and D and trimming were deduced from the DNA. The sample table shows some 91,000 clones, and less than 95% are seen once. In total, the top ten clones hold about 1.7% of the sample.

Paper-wide results and their limitations: The quantity of clinical and demographic metadata differed by source and by participant and was supplied without curation.

The collaborating institutions used their own protocols to collect whole blood in K2EDTA tubes. For TCRbeta analysis, collaborators shipped samples in one of three forms: frozen whole blood, isolated PBMCs, or DNA extracted from either of those sample types. The CDR3 sequence holds 13 residues, the cysteine and phenylalanine included. This entry keeps only the CDR3 DNA: 39 bases, framed from base 1. V ends up 0 bases short and J 12 bases short, with an unmatched junction base count of 8. Taken from the germline V gene, the CDR1 and CDR2 loops are SGDLS and YYNGEE. The material sequenced was peripheral blood. The chain is assembled from TRBV9 and TRBJ2-7; 8 of the junction bases match TRBD1. This TCR was sampled from a man aged 60 to 69 with acute or convalescent COVID-19. The DNA reads TGTGCCAGCAGCGTAGATATCCAGGGGGCGATGTACTTC. This encodes CASSVDIQGAMYF.